The TCR beta chain under discussion was sequenced for a study of T cell changes during pregnancy in multiple sclerosis. Trimming left V 4 bases short and J 4 bases short, with 10 bases between. The CDR3 covers 13 residues. Germline CDR1 is SGHDN and CDR2 is FVKESK. Sequencing used immunoSEQ multiplex PCR; TCRdb keeps in-frame clones, though not all of them. The sample has around 60,000 clones, over 95% seen once. The rearrangement links TRBV14 to TRBJ1-2; a weak D match, TRBD1 (6 bases). The sample here was CD8+ T cells from peripheral blood mononuclear cells, taken after pregnancy. The TCR was taken from a female donor with multiple sclerosis, enrolled in a pregnancy study. CDR3 sequence: CASSLGQSYGYTF. In DNA form, the CDR3 reads TGTGCCAGCAGCCTAGGACAGTCCTATGGCTACACCTTC.